A single sample is the source of the 9 T cell receptor beta chains below, sequenced in a study of blood T cell repertoires in COVID-19. The data were produced by immunoSEQ multiplex PCR, yet TCRdb's version contains in-frame clones alone and is incomplete. This sample has roughly 50,000 clones, with approximately 83% found just once. Source material: peripheral blood. Receptors were obtained from a human donor in a cohort sampled during active COVID-19.

The chain couples TRBV4-1 to TRBJ1-2; the match to TRBD1 covers 10 bases. The ends lost 0 bases at V and 4 bases at J; junction bases unmatched: 5. The CDR3 is 16 residues long. The germline V gene encodes CDR1 MGHRA and CDR2 YSYEKL. The CDR3: CASSQEPGQGSYGYTF. CDR3 nucleotides: TGCGCCAGCAGCCAAGAACCGGGACAGGGGAGCTATGGCTACACCTTC.

The J gene is TRBJ1-4, the V gene TRBV3-1 (or the pseudogene TRBV3-2), with 9 nucleotides matching TRBD1. The CDR3 has 16 amino acids. The germline gives CDR1 LGHDT, CDR2 YNNKEL (reference sequence). V was pared by 5 bases and J by 3 bases, with 7 bases of the junction left unmatched. This CDR3 reads CASSAFRTGANEKLFF. The CDR3 DNA follows: TGTGCCAGCAGCGCTTTTCGGACAGGGGCTAATGAAAAACTGTTTTTT.

This chain uses TRBV2 with TRBJ1-2, with no clear D. The CDR3 spans 13 residues. V lost 7 bases to trimming and J lost 4 bases, with 13 bases between them. From germline, CDR1 is SNHLY and CDR2 FYNNEI. The CDR3 sequence: CASKRLMSYGYTF. The CDR3 bases are TGTGCCAGCAAGCGCCTAATGAGCTATGGCTACACCTTC. Full variable domain (missing parts from reference TRBV2 and TRBJ1-2): EPEVTQTPSHQVTQMGQEVILRCVPISNHLYFYWYRQILGQKVEFLVSFYNNEISEKSEIFDDQFSVERPDGSNFTLKIRSTKLEDSAMYFCASKRLMSYGYTFGSGTRLTVV.

CDR3: CASSFVEVAFF. The CDR3 bases are TGTGCCAGCAGCTTCGTCGAGGTCGCTTTCTTT. The V gene is TRBV6-6, the J gene TRBJ1-1; D gene ambiguous. The germline CDR1 and CDR2 sequences are MNHNY and SVGAGI (reference sequence). The CDR3 loop spans 11 amino acids. V lost 6 bases to trimming and J lost 11 bases, with 13 bases between them.

The chain recombines TRBV9 with TRBJ1-1, with D possibly being TRBD1 (6 bases). Germline CDR1 and CDR2: SGDLS and YYNGEE. Trimming stripped 4 bases from V and 5 bases from J, with 15 bases between. This CDR3 spans 14 amino acids. In nucleotides, the CDR3 is TGTGCCAGCAGCCCTGGGGACATCGCAACTGAAGCTTTCTTT. Translating gives CASSPGDIATEAFF.

This chain connects TRBV29-1 to TRBJ1-1; the D gene is possibly TRBD1 (5 bases). The CDR3 spans 14 residues. Germline lookup yields CDR1 SQVTM and CDR2 ANQGSEA. The ends were cut back, 6 bases at V and 5 bases at J, with 19 bases in the middle. The CDR3 DNA reads as TGCAGCGTGGGATCTCCGGGGGGGTATACTGAAGCTTTCTTT. It is translated as CSVGSPGGYTEAFF.

This rearrangement joins TRBV18 to TRBJ1-4; a weak D match, TRBD1 (5 bases). V gave up 2 bases and J gave up 0 bases, with 10 bases separating them. The CDR3 totals 16 residues. Germline V CDR1 and CDR2: KGHSH, LQKENI. This chain's CDR3 is CASSPEGGATNEKLFF. The CDR3 DNA reads TGTGCCAGCTCACCAGAGGGAGGGGCAACTAATGAAAAACTGTTTTTT.

J is TRBJ2-3 and V is TRBV2, with D possibly TRBD2 on 6 matching bases. CDR1 and CDR2 (germline): SNHLY, FYNNEI. The CDR3 extends over 17 amino acids. Trimming removed 4 bases at V and 0 bases at J, with 17 bases between. The CDR3 is CASSGVLGSGSTDTQYF. CDR3 in DNA: TGTGCCAGCAGTGGGGTGTTGGGTAGCGGAAGCACAGATACGCAGTATTTT.

The chain has TRBV19 and TRBJ1-2; 9 bases agree with TRBD1. Looked up from germline, CDR1 is LNHDA and CDR2 is SQIVND (reference sequence). V gave up 3 bases and J gave up 2 bases; unmatched junction bases: 7. This CDR3 has 16 residues. In nucleotides, the CDR3 is TGTGCCAGTAGTATTGGTTACAGGGGGCGAAACTATGGCTACACCTTC. Its translation: CASSIGYRGRNYGYTF. The full variable domain, completed using reference TRBV19 and TRBJ1-2, is DGGITQSPKYLFRKEGQNVTLSCEQNLNHDAMYWYRQDPGQGLRLIYYSQIVNDFQKGDIAEGYSVSREKKESFPLTVTSAQKNPTAFYLCASSIGYRGRNYGYTFGSGTRLTVV.